The 8 T cell receptor beta chains below come from one sample, sequenced in a study of CD8 T cells in Susac syndrome. With random hexamers, reverse transcription was performed on about 0.5 to 1 ug of RNA. One entry per CDR3 protein results from TCRdb running MiXCR on the immunoSEQ multiplex PCR reads. The data hold roughly 200,000 distinct CDR3 sequences, with just under 95% observed a single time. Source material: CD4+ T cells from PBMCs. These receptors originate from a human donor in good health.

The chain carries TRBV20-1 and TRBJ2-1; the D is unclear. V was cut by 5 bases and J by 0 bases, with 11 bases left in between. The germline V gene encodes CDR1 DFQATT and CDR2 SNEGSKA (reference sequence). The CDR3 sequence is 14 residues long. The CDR3: CSARLHLSYNEQFF. In DNA, the CDR3 is TGCAGTGCTCGACTTCACCTCTCCTACAATGAGCAGTTCTTC.

The gene calls are TRBV7-9 and TRBJ1-1; 7 nucleotides agree with TRBD1. The ends lost 3 bases at V and 4 bases at J; junction bases unmatched: 2. The CDR3 contains 13 residues. The germline CDR1 and CDR2 sequences are SEHNR and FQNEAQ (reference sequence). CDR3 coding DNA: TGTGCCAGCAGCTTGGACAGGATCACTGAAGCTTTCTTT. This codes for CASSLDRITEAFF. The whole variable domain, filled in from reference TRBV7-9 and TRBJ1-1, reads DTGVSQNPRHKITKRGQNVTFRCDPISEHNRLYWYRQTLGQGPEFLTYFQNEAQLEKSRLLSDRFSAERPKGSFSTLEIQRTEQGDSAMYLCASSLDRITEAFFGQGTRLTVV.

The chain couples TRBV7-8 to TRBJ1-2, with 11 bases lining up with TRBD1. The CDR3 spans 14 residues. Germline CDR1 and CDR2: SGHVS and FQNEAQ. Unmatched junction bases numbered 9, after V lost 7 bases and J lost 8 bases. The DNA of the CDR3 is TGTGCCAGCACCCTCGGACAGGGGGCGCGCGGCTACACCTTC. Encoded protein: CASTLGQGARGYTF.

The V gene is TRBV6-2 or TRBV6-3, the J gene TRBJ2-7, with 10 bases lining up with TRBD2. V shed 3 bases and J 3 bases; nucleotides not matched to a gene: 5. The CDR3 is 15 amino acids. Germline V CDR1 and CDR2: MNHEY, SVGEGT. The DNA for the CDR3 is TGTGCCAGCAGTTATCTAGCGGGAGTTGGCTACGAGCAGTACTTC. This codes for CASSYLAGVGYEQYF.

This chain uses TRBV3-1 with TRBJ1-2; D is undetermined. Deletions cut 1 base from V and 7 bases from J, with 13 bases between. The CDR3 has 14 amino acids. In germline, CDR1 is LGHDT, CDR2 YNNKEL (reference sequence). The CDR3 coding sequence is TGTGCCAGCAGCCAAGTGAAGGGCCATCCTGGCTACACCTTC. It encodes CASSQVKGHPGYTF.

The chain uses TRBV29-1 and TRBJ2-1; D is perhaps TRBD1 or TRBD2 (5 bases each). The length of the CDR3 is 12 residues. Germline CDR1 is SQVTM and CDR2 is ANQGSEA. V was clipped by 6 bases and J by 11 bases, with 17 bases between them. The CDR3 region is CSVPSGGVQQFF. The CDR3 region has the DNA TGCAGCGTCCCAAGTGGGGGAGTCCAGCAGTTCTTC.

The V gene is TRBV18, the J gene TRBJ2-5, with TRBD1 matching over 8 bases. The CDR3 contains 19 residues. Germline lookup yields CDR1 KGHSH and CDR2 LQKENI. J gave up 7 bases and V 2 bases, and 21 bases lay outside the gene matches. The CDR3 DNA follows: TGTGCCAGCTCACCAAAACCCGACAGGGGACAACTACGCGGTGGGACCCAGTACTTC. This encodes CASSPKPDRGQLRGGTQYF.

The chain recombines TRBV20-1 with TRBJ1-2; no clear D. The germline V gene encodes CDR1 DFQATT and CDR2 SNEGSKA (reference sequence). The CDR3 extends over 14 amino acids. The V gene lost 3 bases and the J gene lost 0 bases, with 11 bases spanning the gap. The CDR3 DNA reads TGCAGTGCTAGCAGAGGTTCGGCTAACTATGGCTACACCTTC. Its protein product is CSASRGSANYGYTF.